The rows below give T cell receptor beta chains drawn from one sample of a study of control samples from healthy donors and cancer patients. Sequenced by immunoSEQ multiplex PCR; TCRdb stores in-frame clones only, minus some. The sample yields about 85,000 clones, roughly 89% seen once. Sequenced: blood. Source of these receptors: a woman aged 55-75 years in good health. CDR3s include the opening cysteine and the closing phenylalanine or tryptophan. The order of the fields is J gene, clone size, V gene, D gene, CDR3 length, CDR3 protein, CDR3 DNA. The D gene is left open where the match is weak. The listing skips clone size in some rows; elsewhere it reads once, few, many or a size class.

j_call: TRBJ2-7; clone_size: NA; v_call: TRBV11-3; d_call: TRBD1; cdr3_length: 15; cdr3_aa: CASSLRFDRDYEQYF; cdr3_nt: TGTGCCAGCAGCCTACGATTCGACAGGGACTACGAGCAGTACTTC
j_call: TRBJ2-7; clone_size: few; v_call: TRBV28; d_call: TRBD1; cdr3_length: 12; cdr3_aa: CASSLPTGTGSF; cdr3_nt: TGTGCCAGCAGTTTACCGACCGGGACAGGGAGCTTC
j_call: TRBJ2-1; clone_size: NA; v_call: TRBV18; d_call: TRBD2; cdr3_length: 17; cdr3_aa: CASSPPGTSGGSNEQFF; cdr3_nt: TGTGCCAGCTCACCACCTGGGACTAGCGGTGGGAGCAATGAGCAGTTCTTC
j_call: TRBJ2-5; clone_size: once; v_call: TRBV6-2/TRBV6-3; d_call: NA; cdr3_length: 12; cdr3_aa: CASSYGQETQYF; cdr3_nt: TGTGCCAGCAGTTACGGCCAAGAGACCCAGTACTTC
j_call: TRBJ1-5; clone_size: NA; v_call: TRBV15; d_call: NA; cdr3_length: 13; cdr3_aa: CATSRVGSQPQHF; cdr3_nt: TGTGCCACCAGCAGGGTGGGATCTCAGCCCCAGCATTTT
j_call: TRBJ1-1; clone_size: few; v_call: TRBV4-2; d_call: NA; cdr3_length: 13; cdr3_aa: CASSQAGGAEAFF; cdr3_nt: TGTGCCAGCAGCCAAGCGGGGGGCGCTGAAGCTTTCTTT
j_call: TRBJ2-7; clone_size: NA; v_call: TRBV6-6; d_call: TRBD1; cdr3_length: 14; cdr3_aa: CASSPGQGAYEQYF; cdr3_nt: TGTGCCAGCAGCCCAGGACAGGGGGCTTACGAGCAGTACTTC
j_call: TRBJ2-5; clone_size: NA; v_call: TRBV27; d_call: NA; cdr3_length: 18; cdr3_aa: CASSLEGFLGRRQETQYF; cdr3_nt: TGTGCCAGCAGTTTAGAGGGGTTCTTAGGGAGGAGACAAGAGACCCAGTACTTC
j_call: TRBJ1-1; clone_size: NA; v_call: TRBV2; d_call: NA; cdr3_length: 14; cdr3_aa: CASSGQTKGTEAFF; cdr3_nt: TGTGCCAGCAGTGGACAGACAAAAGGGACTGAAGCTTTCTTT
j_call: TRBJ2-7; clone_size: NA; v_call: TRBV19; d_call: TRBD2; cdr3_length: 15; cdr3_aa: CASSVGLAATYEQYF; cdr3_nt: TGTGCCAGTAGTGTAGGACTAGCGGCTACCTACGAGCAGTACTTC
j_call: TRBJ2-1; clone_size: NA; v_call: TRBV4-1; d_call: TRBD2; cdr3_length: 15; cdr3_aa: CASSQEGTNNNEQFF; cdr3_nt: TGCGCCAGCAGCCAAGAAGGGACTAACAACAATGAGCAGTTCTTC
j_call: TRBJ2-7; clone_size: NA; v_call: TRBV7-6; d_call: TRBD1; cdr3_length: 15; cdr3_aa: CASSSGTGSRHEQYF; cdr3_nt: TGTGCCAGCAGTTCCGGGACAGGGTCTCGCCACGAGCAGTACTTC
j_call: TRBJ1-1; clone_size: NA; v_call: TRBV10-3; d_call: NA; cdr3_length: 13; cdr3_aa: CAIRPILNTEAFF; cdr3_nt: TGTGCCATCAGGCCTATCCTGAACACTGAAGCTTTCTTT
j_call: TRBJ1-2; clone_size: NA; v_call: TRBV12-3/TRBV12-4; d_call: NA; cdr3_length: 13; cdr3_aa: CASSLNRGYGYTF; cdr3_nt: TGTGCCAGCAGTTTAAATCGGGGCTATGGCTACACCTTC
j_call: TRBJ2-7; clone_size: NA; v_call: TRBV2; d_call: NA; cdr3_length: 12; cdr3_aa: CASTQGTYEQYF; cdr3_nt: TGTGCCAGCACCCAGGGGACCTACGAGCAGTACTTC
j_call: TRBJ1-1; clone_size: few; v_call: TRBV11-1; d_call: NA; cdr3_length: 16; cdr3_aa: CASSLSLARGGTEAFF; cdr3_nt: TGTGCCAGCAGCTTATCGCTTGCCCGAGGGGGCACTGAAGCTTTCTTT
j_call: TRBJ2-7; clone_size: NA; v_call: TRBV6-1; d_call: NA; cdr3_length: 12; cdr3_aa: CASSEGGFEQYF; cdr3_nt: TGTGCCAGCAGTGAGGGAGGCTTCGAGCAGTACTTC
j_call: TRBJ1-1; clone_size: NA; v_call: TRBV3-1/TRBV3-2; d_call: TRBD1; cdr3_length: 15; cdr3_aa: CASSQEGTGNTEAFF; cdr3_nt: TGTGCCAGCAGCCAAGAGGGGACAGGGAACACTGAAGCTTTCTTT
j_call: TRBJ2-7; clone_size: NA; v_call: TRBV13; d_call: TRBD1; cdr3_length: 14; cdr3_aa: CASSLRRDSYEQYF; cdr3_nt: TGTGCCAGCAGCTTACGCCGGGACAGCTACGAGCAGTACTTC
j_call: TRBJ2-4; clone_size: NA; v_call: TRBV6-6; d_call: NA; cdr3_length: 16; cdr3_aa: CASSYRPAGHKNIQYF; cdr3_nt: TGTGCCAGCAGTTACCGGCCAGCAGGACACAAAAACATTCAGTACTTC
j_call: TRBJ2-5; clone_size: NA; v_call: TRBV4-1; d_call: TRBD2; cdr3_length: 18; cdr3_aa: CASSQTGAGTSNGETQYF; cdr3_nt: TGCGCCAGCAGCCAGACAGGTGCCGGGACTAGCAACGGAGAGACCCAGTACTTC
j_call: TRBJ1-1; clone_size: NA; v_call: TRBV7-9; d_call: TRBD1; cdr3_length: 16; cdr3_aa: CASSPSGTDKWAEAFF; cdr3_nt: TGTGCCAGCAGCCCATCCGGGACAGACAAATGGGCTGAAGCTTTCTTT
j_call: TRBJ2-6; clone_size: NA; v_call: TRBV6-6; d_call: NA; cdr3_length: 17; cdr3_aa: CASSPEAQNSGANVLTF; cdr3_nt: TGTGCCAGCAGTCCAGAAGCCCAGAACTCTGGGGCCAACGTCCTGACTTTC
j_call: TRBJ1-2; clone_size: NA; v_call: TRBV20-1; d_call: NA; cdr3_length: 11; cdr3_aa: CSAYRAYGYTF; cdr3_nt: TGCAGTGCTTATCGGGCCTATGGCTACACCTTC
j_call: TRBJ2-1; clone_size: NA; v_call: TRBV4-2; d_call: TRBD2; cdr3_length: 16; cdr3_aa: CASSQDRAGPYNEQFF; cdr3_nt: TGTGCCAGCAGCCAAGATAGAGCGGGACCTTACAATGAGCAGTTCTTC
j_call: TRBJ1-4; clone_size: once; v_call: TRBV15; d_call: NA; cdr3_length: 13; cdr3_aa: CATAGATNEKLFF; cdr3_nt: TGTGCCACCGCGGGTGCAACTAATGAAAAACTGTTTTTT
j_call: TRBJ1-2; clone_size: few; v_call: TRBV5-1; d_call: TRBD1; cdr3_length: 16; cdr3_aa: CASSPSERQGAYGYTF; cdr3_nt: TGCGCCAGCAGCCCGAGTGAAAGACAGGGGGCTTATGGCTACACCTTC
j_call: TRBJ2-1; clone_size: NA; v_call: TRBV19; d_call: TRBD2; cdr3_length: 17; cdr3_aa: CASSIAPGRGSYNEQFF; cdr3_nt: TGTGCCAGTAGTATAGCCCCCGGGAGGGGCTCCTACAATGAGCAGTTCTTC
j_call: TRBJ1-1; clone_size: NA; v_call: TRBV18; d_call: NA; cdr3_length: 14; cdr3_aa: CASSPLDSRTEAFF; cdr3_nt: TGTGCCAGCTCACCTCTGGACAGCCGGACTGAAGCTTTCTTT
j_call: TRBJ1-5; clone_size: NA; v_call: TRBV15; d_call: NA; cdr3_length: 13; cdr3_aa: CATSREGNQPQHF; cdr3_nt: TGTGCCACCAGCAGAGAGGGAAATCAGCCCCAGCATTTT
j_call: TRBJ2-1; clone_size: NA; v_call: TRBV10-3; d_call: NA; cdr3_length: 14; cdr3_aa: CAISESGTYNEQFF; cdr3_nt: TGTGCCATCAGTGAAAGCGGTACCTACAATGAGCAGTTCTTC
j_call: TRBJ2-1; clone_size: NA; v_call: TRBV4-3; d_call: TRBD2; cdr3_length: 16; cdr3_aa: CASSQERGDSYNEQFF; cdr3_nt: TGCGCCAGCAGCCAAGAGCGGGGGGACTCCTACAATGAGCAGTTCTTC
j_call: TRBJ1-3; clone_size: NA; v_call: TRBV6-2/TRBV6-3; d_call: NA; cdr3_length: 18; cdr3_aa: CASSSSRAALFSGNTIYF; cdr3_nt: TGTGCCAGCAGTTCCTCGCGGGCAGCGCTATTCTCTGGAAACACCATATATTTT
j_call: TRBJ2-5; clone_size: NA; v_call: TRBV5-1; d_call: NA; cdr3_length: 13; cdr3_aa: CASSLEGGETQYF; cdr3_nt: TGCGCCAGCAGCTTGGAGGGTGGGGAGACCCAGTACTTC
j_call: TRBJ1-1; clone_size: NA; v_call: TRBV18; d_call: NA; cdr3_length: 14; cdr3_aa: CASSKDTLNTEAFF; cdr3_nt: TGTGCCAGCTCCAAGGACACCCTGAACACTGAAGCTTTCTTT
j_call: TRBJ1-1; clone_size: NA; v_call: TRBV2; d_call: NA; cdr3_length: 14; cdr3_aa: CASSSTAGDTEAFF; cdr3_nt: TGTGCCAGCAGTTCTACCGCAGGGGACACTGAAGCTTTCTTT
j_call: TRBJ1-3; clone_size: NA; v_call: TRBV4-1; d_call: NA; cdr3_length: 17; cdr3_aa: CASSQDPSRDSGNTIYF; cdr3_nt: TGCGCCAGCAGCCAAGATCCGAGCAGGGACTCTGGAAACACCATATATTTT
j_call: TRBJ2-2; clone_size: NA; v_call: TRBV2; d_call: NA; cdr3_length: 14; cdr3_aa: CASSRGSNTGELFF; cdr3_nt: TGTGCCAGCAGTCGCGGATCTAACACCGGGGAGCTGTTTTTT
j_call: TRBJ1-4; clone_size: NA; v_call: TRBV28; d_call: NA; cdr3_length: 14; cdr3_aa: CASTITAVPTKVFF; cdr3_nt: TGTGCCAGCACCATAACAGCGGTACCCACGAAAGTGTTTTTT
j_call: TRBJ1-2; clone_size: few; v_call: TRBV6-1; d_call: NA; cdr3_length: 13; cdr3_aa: CASSESGGFGYTF; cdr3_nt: TGTGCCAGCAGTGAATCGGGGGGGTTTGGCTACACCTTC
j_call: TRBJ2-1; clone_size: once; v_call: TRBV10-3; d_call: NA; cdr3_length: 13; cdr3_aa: CAITGSSYNEQFF; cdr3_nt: TGTGCCATCACCGGTAGCTCCTACAATGAGCAGTTCTTC
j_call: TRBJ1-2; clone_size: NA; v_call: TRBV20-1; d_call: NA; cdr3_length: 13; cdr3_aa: CSASWQGIGGYTF; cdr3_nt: TGCAGTGCTAGTTGGCAGGGGATTGGTGGCTACACCTTC
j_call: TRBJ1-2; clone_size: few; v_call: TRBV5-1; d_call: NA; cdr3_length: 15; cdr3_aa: CASSPSGQTFYGYTF; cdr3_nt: TGCGCCAGCAGCCCCTCCGGACAGACGTTTTATGGCTACACCTTC
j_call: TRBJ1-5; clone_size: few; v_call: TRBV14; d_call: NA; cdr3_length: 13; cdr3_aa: CASSPTSDQPQHF; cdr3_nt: TGTGCCAGCAGCCCCACGAGTGATCAGCCCCAGCATTTT
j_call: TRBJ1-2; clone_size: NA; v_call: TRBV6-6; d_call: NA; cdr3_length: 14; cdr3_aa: CASSYGSSPYGYTF; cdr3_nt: TGTGCCAGCAGTTACGGATCGAGTCCCTATGGCTACACCTTC
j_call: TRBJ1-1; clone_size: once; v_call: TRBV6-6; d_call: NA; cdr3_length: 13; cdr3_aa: CASTSYMNTEAFF; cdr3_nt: TGTGCCAGCACTTCGTACATGAACACTGAAGCTTTCTTT
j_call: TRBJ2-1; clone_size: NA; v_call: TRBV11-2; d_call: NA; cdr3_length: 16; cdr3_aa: CASSPSGARAVDEQFF; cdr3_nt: TGTGCCAGCAGCCCCTCGGGGGCGAGGGCAGTAGATGAGCAGTTCTTC